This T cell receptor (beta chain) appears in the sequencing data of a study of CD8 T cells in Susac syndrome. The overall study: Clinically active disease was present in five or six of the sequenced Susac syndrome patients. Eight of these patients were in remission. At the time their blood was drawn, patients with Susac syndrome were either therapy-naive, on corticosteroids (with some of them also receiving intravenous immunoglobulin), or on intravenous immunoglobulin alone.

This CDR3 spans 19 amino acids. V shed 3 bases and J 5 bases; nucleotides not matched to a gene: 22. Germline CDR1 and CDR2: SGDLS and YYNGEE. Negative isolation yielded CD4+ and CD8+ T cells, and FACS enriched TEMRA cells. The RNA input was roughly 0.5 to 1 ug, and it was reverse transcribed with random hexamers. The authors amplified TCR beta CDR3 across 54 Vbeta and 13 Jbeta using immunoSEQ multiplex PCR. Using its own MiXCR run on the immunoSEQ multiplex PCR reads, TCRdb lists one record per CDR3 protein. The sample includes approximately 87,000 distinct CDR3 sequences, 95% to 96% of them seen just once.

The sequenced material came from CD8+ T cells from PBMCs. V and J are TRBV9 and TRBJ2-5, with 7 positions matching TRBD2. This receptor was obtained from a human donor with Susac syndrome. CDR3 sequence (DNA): TGTGCCAGCAGCGGCGGGAGTGTCTTGAGGGGCGTGATCGGGGAGACCCAGTACTTC. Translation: CASSGGSVLRGVIGETQYF.